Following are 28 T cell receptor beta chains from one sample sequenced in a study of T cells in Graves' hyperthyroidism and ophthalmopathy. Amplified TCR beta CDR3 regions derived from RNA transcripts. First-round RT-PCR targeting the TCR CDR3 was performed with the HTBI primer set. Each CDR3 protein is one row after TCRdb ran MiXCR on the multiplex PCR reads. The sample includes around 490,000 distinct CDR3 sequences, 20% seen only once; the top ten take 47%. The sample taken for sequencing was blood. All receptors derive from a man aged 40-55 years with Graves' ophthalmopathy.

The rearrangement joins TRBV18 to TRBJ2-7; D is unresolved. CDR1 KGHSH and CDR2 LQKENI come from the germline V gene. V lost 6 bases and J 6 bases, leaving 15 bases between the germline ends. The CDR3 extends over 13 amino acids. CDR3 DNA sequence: TGTGCCAGCTCCCGAGGCGGCGTGAGCGAGCAGTACTTC. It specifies CASSRGGVSEQYF.

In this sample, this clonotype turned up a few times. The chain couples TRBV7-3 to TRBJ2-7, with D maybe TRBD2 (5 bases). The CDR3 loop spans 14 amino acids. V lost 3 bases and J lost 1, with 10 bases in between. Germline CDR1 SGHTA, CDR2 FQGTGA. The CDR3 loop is CASSFDRGSYEQYF. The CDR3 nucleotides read TGTGCCAGCAGCTTCGACCGGGGTTCCTACGAGCAGTACTTC.

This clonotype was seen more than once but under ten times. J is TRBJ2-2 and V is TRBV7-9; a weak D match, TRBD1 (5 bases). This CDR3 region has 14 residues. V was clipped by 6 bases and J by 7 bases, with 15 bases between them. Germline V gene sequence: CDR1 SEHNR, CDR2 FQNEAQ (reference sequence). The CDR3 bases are TGTGCCAGCAGTCGACCCAGACAGAACGGGGAGCTGTTTTTT. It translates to CASSRPRQNGELFF.

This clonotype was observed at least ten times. Here the CDR3 DNA reads TGTGCCAGCAGTTACGGGGACAGGGACACTGAAGCTTTCTTT. Translated: CASSYGDRDTEAFF. This sequence joins TRBV6-1 and TRBJ1-1, with 9 nucleotides matching TRBD1. The CDR3 is 14 amino acids. CDR1 and CDR2 from the germline V gene are MNHNS and SASEGT. V was pared by 5 bases and J by 3 bases, with 4 bases of the junction left unmatched.

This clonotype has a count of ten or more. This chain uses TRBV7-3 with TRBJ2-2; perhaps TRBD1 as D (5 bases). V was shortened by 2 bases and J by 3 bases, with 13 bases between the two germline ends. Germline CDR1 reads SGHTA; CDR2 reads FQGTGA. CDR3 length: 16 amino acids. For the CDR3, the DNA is TGTGCCAGCAGCTTATCGCAGGGCAAGGACACCGGGGAGCTGTTTTTT. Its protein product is CASSLSQGKDTGELFF.

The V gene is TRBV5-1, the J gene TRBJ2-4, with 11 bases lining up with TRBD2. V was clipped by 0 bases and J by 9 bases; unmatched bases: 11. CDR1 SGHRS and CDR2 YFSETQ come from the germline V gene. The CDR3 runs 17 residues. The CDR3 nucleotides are TGCGCCAGCAGCTTGGGTCTAGCGGGAGGCCCGGGACTCATTCAGTACTTC. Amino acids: CASSLGLAGGPGLIQYF.

In nucleotides, the CDR3 is TGTGCCAGCAGCCAAGATAGGGTCGTCGATGGCTACACCTTC. It encodes CASSQDRVVDGYTF. The chain carries TRBV3-1 and TRBJ1-2; D unclear. The germline CDR1 and CDR2 sequences are LGHDT and YNNKEL (reference sequence). CDR3 length equals 14 residues. V gave up 0 bases and J gave up 6 bases, with 11 bases separating them. Supplemented by reference TRBV3-1 and TRBJ1-2, the full variable domain reads DTAVSQTPKYLVTQMGNDKSIKCEQNLGHDTMYWYKQDSKKFLKIMFSYNNKELIINETVPNRFSPKSPDKAHLNLHINSLELGDSAVYFCASSQDRVVDGYTFGSGTRLTVV.

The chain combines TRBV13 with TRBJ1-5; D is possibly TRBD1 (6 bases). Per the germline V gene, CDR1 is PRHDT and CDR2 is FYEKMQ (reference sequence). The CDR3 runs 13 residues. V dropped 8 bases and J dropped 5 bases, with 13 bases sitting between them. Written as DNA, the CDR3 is TGTGCCAGCGCCCCAAACAGGGATCAGCCCCAGCATTTT. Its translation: CASAPNRDQPQHF.

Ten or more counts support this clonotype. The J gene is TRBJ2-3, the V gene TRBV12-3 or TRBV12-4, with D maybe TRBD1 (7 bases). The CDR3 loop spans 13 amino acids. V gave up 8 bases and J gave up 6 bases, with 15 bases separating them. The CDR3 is CASDPGGPDTQYF. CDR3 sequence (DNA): TGTGCCAGCGACCCAGGGGGGCCTGATACGCAGTATTTT.

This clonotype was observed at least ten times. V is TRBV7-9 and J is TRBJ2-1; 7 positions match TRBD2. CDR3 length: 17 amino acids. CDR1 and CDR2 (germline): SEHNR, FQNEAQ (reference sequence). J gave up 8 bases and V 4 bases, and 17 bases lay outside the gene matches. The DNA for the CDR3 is TGTGCCAGCAGCTCACACCCTCTAGCGGCACCCAGGGATGAGCAGTTCTTC. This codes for CASSSHPLAAPRDEQFF.

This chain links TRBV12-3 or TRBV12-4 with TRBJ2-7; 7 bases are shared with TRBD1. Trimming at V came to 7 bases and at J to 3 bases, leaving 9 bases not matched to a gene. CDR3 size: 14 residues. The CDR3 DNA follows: TGTGCCAGCACCCCCACAGGGGTCGTCTACGAGCAGTACTTC. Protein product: CASTPTGVVYEQYF.

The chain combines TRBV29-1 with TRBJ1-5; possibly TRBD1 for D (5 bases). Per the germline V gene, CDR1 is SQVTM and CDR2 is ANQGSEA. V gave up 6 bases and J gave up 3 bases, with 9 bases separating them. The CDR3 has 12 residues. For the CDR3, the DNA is TGCAGCGTGGGGGGGGTCAATCAGCCCCAGCATTTT. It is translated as CSVGGVNQPQHF.

DNA for the CDR3: TGCAGTGCTAGAGATCCGAAAGGAGTAAACACTGAAGCTTTCTTT. This sequence encodes CSARDPKGVNTEAFF. The rearrangement joins TRBV20-1 to TRBJ1-1; D remains unclear. CDR1 is DFQATT and CDR2 is SNEGSKA in the germline V gene (reference sequence). The CDR3 has 15 residues. V lost 0 bases, J lost 2 bases, and 13 bases lay in between.

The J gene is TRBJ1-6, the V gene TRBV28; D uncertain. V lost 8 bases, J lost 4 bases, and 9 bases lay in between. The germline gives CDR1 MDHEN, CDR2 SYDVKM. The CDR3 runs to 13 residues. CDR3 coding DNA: TGTGCCAGCCGCCCCCTTTATAATTCACCCCTCCACTTT. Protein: CASRPLYNSPLHF.

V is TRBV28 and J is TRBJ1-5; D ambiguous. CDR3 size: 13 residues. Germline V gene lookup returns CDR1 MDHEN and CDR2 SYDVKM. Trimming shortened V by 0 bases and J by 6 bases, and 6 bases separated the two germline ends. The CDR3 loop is CASSLWDLQPQHF. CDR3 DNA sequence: TGTGCCAGCAGTTTATGGGACCTTCAGCCCCAGCATTTT.

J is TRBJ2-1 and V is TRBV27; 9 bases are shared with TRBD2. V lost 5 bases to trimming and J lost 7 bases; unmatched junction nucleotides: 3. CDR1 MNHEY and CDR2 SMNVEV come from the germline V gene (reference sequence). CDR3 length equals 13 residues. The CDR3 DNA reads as TGTGCCAGCAGTAGCGGGAGGTTTAATGAGCAGTTCTTC. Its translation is CASSSGRFNEQFF.

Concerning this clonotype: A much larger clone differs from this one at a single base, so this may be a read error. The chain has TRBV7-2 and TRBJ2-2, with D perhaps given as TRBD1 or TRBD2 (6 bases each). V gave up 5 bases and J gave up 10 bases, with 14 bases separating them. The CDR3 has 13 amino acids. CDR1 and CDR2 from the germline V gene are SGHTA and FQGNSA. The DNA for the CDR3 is TGTGCCAGCAGCCCCGGGGGCATCGCGGAGCTGTTTTTT. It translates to CASSPGGIAELFF.

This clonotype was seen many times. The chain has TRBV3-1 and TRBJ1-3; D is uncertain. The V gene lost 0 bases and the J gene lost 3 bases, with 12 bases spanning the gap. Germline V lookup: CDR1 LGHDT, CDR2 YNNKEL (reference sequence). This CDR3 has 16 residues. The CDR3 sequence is CASSQDPGWGGNTIYF. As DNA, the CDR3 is TGTGCCAGCAGCCAAGATCCGGGATGGGGTGGAAACACCATATATTTT.

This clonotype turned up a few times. In DNA, the CDR3 is TGTGCCAGCTCACCAGGGACTCTGAGGGAGCAGTTCTTC. Protein product: CASSPGTLREQFF. The V gene is TRBV18, the J gene TRBJ2-1, with a weak D call TRBD2 (6 bases). This CDR3 region has 13 residues. Germline lookup yields CDR1 KGHSH and CDR2 LQKENI. V lost 2 bases to trimming and J lost 10 bases, with 12 bases between them. Supplemented by reference TRBV18 and TRBJ2-1, the full variable domain reads NAGVMQNPRHLVRRRGQEARLRCSPMKGHSHVYWYRQLPEEGLKFMVYLQKENIIDESGMPKERFSAEFPKEGPSILRIQQVVRGDSAAYFCASSPGTLREQFFGPGTRLTVL.

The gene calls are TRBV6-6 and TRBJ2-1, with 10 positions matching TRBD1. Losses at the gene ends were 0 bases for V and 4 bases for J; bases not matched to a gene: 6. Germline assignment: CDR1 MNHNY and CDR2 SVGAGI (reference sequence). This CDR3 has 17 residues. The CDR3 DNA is TGTGCCAGCAGTTACTCGATGGGACAGGGGACTTACAATGAGCAGTTCTTC. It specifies CASSYSMGQGTYNEQFF.

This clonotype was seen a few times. The CDR3 DNA follows: TGTGCCAGCAGTCCCACAGGCAAAGAGACCCAGTACTTC. This codes for CASSPTGKETQYF. The chain uses TRBV27 and TRBJ2-5; tentative D call: TRBD1 (5 bases). Germline V gives CDR1 MNHEY, CDR2 SMNVEV (reference sequence). Trimming took 5 bases from V and 3 from J, leaving 10 bases between them. The CDR3 consists of 13 residues.

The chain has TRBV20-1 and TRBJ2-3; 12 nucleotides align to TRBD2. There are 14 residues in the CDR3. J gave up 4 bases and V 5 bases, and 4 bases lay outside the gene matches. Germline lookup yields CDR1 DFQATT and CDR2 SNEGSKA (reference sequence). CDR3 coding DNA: TGCAGTGCTTTCCCTAGCGGGGGGGCAGATACGCAGTATTTT. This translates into CSAFPSGGADTQYF.

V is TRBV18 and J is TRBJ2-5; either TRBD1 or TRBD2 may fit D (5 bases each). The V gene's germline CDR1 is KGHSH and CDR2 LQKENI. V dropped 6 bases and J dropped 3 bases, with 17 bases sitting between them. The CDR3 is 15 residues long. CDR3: CASSRTYLGEETQYF. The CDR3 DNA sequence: TGTGCCAGCTCGCGGACTTACTTGGGGGAAGAGACCCAGTACTTC.

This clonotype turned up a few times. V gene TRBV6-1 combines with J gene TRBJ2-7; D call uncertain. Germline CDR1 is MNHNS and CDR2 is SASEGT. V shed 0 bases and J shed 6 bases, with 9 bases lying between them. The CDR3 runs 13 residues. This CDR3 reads CASSEALESEQYF. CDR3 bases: TGTGCCAGCAGTGAAGCGCTTGAGAGCGAGCAGTACTTC.

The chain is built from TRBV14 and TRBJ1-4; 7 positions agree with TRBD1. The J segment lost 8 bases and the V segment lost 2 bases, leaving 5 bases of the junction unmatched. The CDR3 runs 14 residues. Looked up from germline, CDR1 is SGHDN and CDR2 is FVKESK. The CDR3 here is CASSQRTGGEKLFF. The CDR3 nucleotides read TGTGCCAGCAGCCAAAGGACAGGAGGAGAAAAACTGTTTTTT. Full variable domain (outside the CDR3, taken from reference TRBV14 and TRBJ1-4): EAGVTQFPSHSVIEKGQTVTLRCDPISGHDNLYWYRRVMGKEIKFLLHFVKESKQDESGMPNNRFLAERTGGTYSTLKVQPAELEDSGVYFCASSQRTGGEKLFFGSGTQLSVL.

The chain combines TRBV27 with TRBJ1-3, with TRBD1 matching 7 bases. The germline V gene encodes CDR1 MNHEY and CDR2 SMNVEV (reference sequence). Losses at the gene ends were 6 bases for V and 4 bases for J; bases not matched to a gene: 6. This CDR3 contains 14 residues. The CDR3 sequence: CASRPTGNGNTIYF. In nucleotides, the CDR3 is TGTGCCAGCAGACCGACAGGGAACGGAAACACCATATATTTT.

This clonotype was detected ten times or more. The CDR3: CASSLLAEIYEQYF. The CDR3 region has the DNA TGTGCCAGCAGTTTACTAGCGGAGATCTACGAGCAGTACTTC. This chain links TRBV2 with TRBJ2-7, with 8 positions matching TRBD2. The ends lost 5 bases at V and 3 bases at J; junction bases unmatched: 6. The length of the CDR3 is 14 residues. Per germline, CDR1 SNHLY and CDR2 FYNNEI.

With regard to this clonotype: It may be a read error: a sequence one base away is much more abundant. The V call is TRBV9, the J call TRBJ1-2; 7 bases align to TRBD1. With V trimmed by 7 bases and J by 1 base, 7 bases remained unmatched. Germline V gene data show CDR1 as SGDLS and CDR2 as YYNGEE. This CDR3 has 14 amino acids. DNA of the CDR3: TGTGCCAGCGGCGAGGGGGACAGTAACTATGGCTACACCTTC. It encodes CASGEGDSNYGYTF.